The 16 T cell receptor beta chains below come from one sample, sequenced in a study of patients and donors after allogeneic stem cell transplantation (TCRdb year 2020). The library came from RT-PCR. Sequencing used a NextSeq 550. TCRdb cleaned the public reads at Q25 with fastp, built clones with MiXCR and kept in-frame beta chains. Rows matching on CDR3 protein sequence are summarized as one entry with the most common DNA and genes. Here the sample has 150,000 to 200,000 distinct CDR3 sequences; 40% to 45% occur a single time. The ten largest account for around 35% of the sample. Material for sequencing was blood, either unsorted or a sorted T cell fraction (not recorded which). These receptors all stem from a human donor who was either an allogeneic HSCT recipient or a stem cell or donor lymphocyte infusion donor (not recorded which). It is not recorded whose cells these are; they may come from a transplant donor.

The CDR3 region is CAVPAAAYNEQFF. For the CDR3, the DNA is TGTGCAGTTCCCGCGGCAGCCTACAATGAGCAGTTCTTC. The chain links TRBV12-3 or TRBV12-4 to TRBJ2-1; unclear D gene. The CDR3 has 13 amino acids.

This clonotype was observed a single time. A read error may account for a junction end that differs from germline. The CDR3 nucleotides read TGTATGTGCTTATTGAACACTGAAGCTTTCTTT. Translating it yields CMCLLNTEAFF. The chain links TRBV29-1 to TRBJ1-1; no firm D call. This CDR3 has 11 residues. Germline CDR1 and CDR2: SQVTM and ANQGSEA.

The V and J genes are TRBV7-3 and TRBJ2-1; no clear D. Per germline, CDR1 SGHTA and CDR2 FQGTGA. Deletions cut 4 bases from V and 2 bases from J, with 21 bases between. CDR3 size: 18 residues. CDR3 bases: TGTGCCAGCAGCTCGCTGCCACAAAATCCCGGGCCCTACAATGAGCAGTTCTTC. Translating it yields CASSSLPQNPGPYNEQFF.

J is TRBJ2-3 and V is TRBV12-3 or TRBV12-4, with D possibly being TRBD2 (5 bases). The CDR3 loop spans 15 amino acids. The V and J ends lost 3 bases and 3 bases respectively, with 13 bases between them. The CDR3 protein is CASSFEGKGTDTQYF. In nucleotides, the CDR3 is TGTGCCAGCAGTTTTGAGGGAAAAGGAACAGATACGCAGTATTTT.

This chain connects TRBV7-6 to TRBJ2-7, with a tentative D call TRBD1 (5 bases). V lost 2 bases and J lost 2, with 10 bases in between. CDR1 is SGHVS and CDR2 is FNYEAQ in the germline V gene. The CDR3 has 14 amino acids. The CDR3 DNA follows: TGTGCCAGCAGCTTATCTACAGGTACCTACGAGCAGTACTTC. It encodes CASSLSTGTYEQYF.

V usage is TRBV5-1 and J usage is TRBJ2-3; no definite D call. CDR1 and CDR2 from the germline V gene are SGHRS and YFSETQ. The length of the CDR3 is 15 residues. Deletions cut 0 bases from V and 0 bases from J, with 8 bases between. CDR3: CASSLVVPSTDTQYF. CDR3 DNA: TGCGCCAGCAGCTTGGTAGTTCCCAGCACAGATACGCAGTATTTT.

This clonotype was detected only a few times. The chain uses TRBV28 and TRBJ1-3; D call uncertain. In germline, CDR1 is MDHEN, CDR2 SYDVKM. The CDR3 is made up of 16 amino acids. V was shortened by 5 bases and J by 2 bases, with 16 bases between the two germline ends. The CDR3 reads CASSPHYGKTGNTIYF. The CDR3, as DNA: TGTGCCAGCAGTCCCCACTATGGGAAAACTGGAAACACCATATATTTT.

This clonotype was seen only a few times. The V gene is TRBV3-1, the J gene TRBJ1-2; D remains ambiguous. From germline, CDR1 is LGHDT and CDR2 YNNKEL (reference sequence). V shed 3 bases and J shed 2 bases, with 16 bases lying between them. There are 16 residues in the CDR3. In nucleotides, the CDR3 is TGTGCCAGCAGCCATCCCATCGGGCCACTGAACTATGGCTACACCTTC. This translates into CASSHPIGPLNYGYTF.

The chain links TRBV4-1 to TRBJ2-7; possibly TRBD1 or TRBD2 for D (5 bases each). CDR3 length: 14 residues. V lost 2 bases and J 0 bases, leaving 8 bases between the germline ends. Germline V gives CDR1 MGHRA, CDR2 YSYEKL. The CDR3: CASSQLGTSYEQYF. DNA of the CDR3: TGCGCCAGCAGCCAACTGGGGACCTCCTACGAGCAGTACTTC.

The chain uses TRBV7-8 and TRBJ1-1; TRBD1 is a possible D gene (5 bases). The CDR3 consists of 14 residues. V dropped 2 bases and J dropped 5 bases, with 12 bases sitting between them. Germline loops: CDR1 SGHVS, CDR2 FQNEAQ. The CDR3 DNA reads TGTGCCAGCAGCTTACGCGGGGCAGGAACTGAAGCTTTCTTT. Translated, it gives CASSLRGAGTEAFF.

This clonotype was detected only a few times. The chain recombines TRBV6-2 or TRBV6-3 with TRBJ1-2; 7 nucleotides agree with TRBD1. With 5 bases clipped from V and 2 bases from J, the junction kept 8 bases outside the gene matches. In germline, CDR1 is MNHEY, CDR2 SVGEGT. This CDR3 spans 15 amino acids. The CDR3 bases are TGTGCCAGCAGTCCTATCGGACAGGAGAACTATGGCTACACCTTC. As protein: CASSPIGQENYGYTF.

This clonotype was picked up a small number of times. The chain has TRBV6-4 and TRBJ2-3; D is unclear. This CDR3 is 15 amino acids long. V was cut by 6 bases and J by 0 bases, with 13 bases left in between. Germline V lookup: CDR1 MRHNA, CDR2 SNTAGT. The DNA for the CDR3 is TGTGCCAGCAGCTTGTATGAAGAAAGCACAGATACGCAGTATTTT. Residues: CASSLYEESTDTQYF.

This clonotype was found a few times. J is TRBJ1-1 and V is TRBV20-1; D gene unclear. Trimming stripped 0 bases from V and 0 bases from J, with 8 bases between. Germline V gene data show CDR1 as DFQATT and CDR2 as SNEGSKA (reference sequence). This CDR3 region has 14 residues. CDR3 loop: CSAREGSVNTEAFF. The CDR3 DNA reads TGCAGTGCTAGAGAGGGTTCAGTGAACACTGAAGCTTTCTTT.

CDR3 protein: CASSSGGKEKLFF. CDR3 in DNA: TGTGCCAGCAGCTCCGGGGGAAAGGAAAAACTGTTTTTT. The chain combines TRBV7-2 with TRBJ1-4, with D possibly matching TRBD1 (5 bases). Trimming stripped 4 bases from V and 8 bases from J, with 11 bases between. The CDR3 has 13 amino acids. The germline CDR1 and CDR2 sequences are SGHTA and FQGNSA.

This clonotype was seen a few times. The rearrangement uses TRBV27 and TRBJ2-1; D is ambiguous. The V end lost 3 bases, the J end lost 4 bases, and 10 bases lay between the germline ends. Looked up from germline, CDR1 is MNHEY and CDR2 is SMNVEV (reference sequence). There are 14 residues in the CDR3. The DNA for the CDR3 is TGTGCCAGCAGTTTTTACGGCCCTTACAATGAGCAGTTCTTC. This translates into CASSFYGPYNEQFF.

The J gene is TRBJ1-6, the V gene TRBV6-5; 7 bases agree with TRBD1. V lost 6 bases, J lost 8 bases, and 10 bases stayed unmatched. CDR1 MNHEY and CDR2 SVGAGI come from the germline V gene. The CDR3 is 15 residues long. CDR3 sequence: CASSRQGPYDSPLHF. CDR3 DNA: TGTGCCAGCAGCCGACAGGGCCCTTATGATTCACCCCTCCACTTT.